A single sample is the source of the 27 T cell receptor beta chains below, sequenced in a study of TIL therapy for anti-PD-1-resistant metastatic lung cancer. Specified time point: pre-treatment sample, taken before nivolumab and TIL therapy. The tumor samples were excised metastases, mostly pleural nodules or supraclavicular lymph nodes. Sequencing used immunoSEQ v3. Profiling relied on immunoSEQ multiplex PCR, and the TCRdb table lists in-frame clones only, not all of them. The sample shows around 6,000 clones, around 69% of them seen only once. Specimen: tumor tissue, collected at baseline. Source of these receptors: a person aged 25-85 years with non-small cell lung cancer.

The rearrangement uses TRBV6-5 and TRBJ1-3; D gene unclear. From germline, CDR1 is MNHEY and CDR2 SVGAGI. The CDR3 has 14 residues. Trimming shortened V by 11 bases and J by 0 bases, and 14 bases separated the two germline ends. DNA for the CDR3: TGTGCCCTGGGAGGATGGGACTCTGGAAACACCATATATTTT. It yields the protein CALGGWDSGNTIYF.

This clone was counted between two and nine times. This chain uses TRBV10-3 with TRBJ2-5; the match to TRBD2 covers 12 bases. CDR3 length: 18 amino acids. Per germline, CDR1 ENHRY and CDR2 SYGVKD. V shed 8 bases and J 4 bases; nucleotides not matched to a gene: 17. CDR3 in DNA: TGTGCCATCGGTACCGGGACTAGCGGGCCTCATGGTCCAGAGACCCAGTACTTC. It codes for CAIGTGTSGPHGPETQYF.

The table lists this clone with a few counts. The CDR3 DNA sequence: TGTGCCAGCAGCTTAGGGGGGTCTCCGGTGGGCGCCCCCAATCATGAGCAGTTCTTC. It translates to CASSLGGSPVGAPNHEQFF. The chain joins TRBV7-2 to TRBJ2-1; the D gene could be TRBD1 or TRBD2 (5 bases each). With 1 base removed from V and 8 bases from J, the gap between germline ends came to 27 bases. Looked up from germline, CDR1 is SGHTA and CDR2 is FQGNSA. The CDR3 runs 19 residues.

The chain carries TRBV28 and TRBJ1-5; the match to TRBD1 covers 8 bases. This CDR3 comprises 16 residues. Looked up from germline, CDR1 is MDHEN and CDR2 is SYDVKM. The J segment lost 4 bases and the V segment lost 7 bases, leaving 12 bases of the junction unmatched. In DNA, the CDR3 is TGTGCCAGCAAACCTGACGGACAGGGAATTAATCAGCCCCAGCATTTT. This encodes CASKPDGQGINQPQHF.

This chain links TRBV20-1 with TRBJ1-1, with TRBD1 identical over 7 bases. The ends lost 3 bases at V and 0 bases at J; junction bases unmatched: 13. Germline loops: CDR1 DFQATT, CDR2 SNEGSKA (reference sequence). The CDR3 is 17 amino acids. Here the CDR3 DNA reads TGCAGTGCTAGTTCCTTACCGGGACAGCAATTGAACACTGAAGCTTTCTTT. This sequence encodes CSASSLPGQQLNTEAFF.

The chain couples TRBV19 to TRBJ2-7; TRBD1 aligns across 10 bases. In germline, CDR1 is LNHDA, CDR2 SQIVND (reference sequence). The CDR3 length is 14 residues. V dropped 10 bases and J dropped 1; count of bases not matched to a gene: 7. The CDR3: CATNPGQGSYEQYF. The CDR3 DNA reads as TGTGCCACGAATCCGGGACAGGGGTCCTACGAGCAGTACTTC.

This clone came up a few times. The CDR3 DNA reads as TGTGCCAGCAGCTTTGGGTCTGGGGCCAACGTCCTGACTTTC. This codes for CASSFGSGANVLTF. V usage is TRBV7-2 and J usage is TRBJ2-6; D is uncertain. CDR3 length: 14 amino acids. Germline V gives CDR1 SGHTA, CDR2 FQGNSA. V lost 3 bases and J 1 base, leaving 4 bases between the germline ends.

This chain connects TRBV24-1 to TRBJ1-1; 7 bases align to TRBD1. Germline CDR1 is KGHDR and CDR2 is SFDVKD. Trimming took 4 bases from V and 0 from J; bases not matched to a gene: 1. The length of the CDR3 is 14 residues. The CDR3 coding sequence is TGTGCCACCAGTGAGGGACAGTTGAACACTGAAGCTTTCTTT. Amino acids: CATSEGQLNTEAFF.

With respect to this clone: Other DNA sequences in this sample translate to the same CDR3. The rearrangement uses TRBV24-1 and TRBJ1-5; no clear D gene. The germline V and J ends were trimmed by 1 base and 7 bases, with 4 bases remaining between them. The CDR3 consists of 12 residues. From germline, CDR1 is KGHDR and CDR2 SFDVKD. The CDR3 sequence is CATSDLGQPQHF. The CDR3, as DNA: TGTGCCACCAGTGATTTAGGCCAGCCCCAGCATTTT.

The chain couples TRBV6-5 to TRBJ2-1; 15 bases map to TRBD2. V gave up 7 bases and J gave up 4 bases; unmatched junction bases: 2. The germline V gene encodes CDR1 MNHEY and CDR2 SVGAGI. The CDR3 covers 15 residues. CDR3 region: CASTGTSGGYNEQFF. The CDR3 coding sequence is TGTGCCAGCACCGGGACTAGCGGGGGGTACAATGAGCAGTTCTTC.

This clone was recorded only once. The chain has TRBV6-5 and TRBJ2-3; 11 bases map to TRBD2. The germline V gene encodes CDR1 MNHEY and CDR2 SVGAGI. The V segment lost 7 bases and the J segment 3 bases; nucleotides outside the gene matches: 3. The CDR3 has 14 residues. CDR3 coding DNA: TGTGCCAGCATAGCGGGAGGGCCAACAGATACGCAGTATTTT. Its protein is CASIAGGPTDTQYF.

The rearrangement uses TRBV4-3 and TRBJ2-5, with 8 nucleotides matching TRBD2. Germline V CDR1 and CDR2: LGHNA, YSLEER. V gave up 0 bases and J gave up 5 bases; unmatched junction bases: 8. The CDR3 runs to 16 residues. CDR3 nucleotide sequence: TGCGCCAGCAGCCAAGATAGGGCGGGACTAGACGAGACCCAGTACTTC. It codes for CASSQDRAGLDETQYF.

The chain joins TRBV7-2 to TRBJ2-7; 10 nucleotides align to TRBD2. From germline, CDR1 is SGHTA and CDR2 FQGNSA. The CDR3 runs to 17 residues. J gave up 8 bases and V 5 bases, and 18 bases lay outside the gene matches. CDR3 in DNA: TGTGCCAGCAGCCCAGGGGCCCAAAGCGGGAGGGGGTTCAAGCAGTACTTC. Translating gives CASSPGAQSGRGFKQYF.

V and J are TRBV7-9 and TRBJ1-2; TRBD1 aligns across 8 bases. This CDR3 is 14 amino acids long. V trimming: 5 bases; J trimming: 2 bases; junction bases outside the gene matches: 4. Looked up from germline, CDR1 is SEHNR and CDR2 is FQNEAQ (reference sequence). CDR3 bases: TGTGCCAGCAGCCATCGGACAGGGAACTATGGCTACACCTTC. It specifies CASSHRTGNYGYTF.

The chain is built from TRBV7-2 and TRBJ2-1; TRBD2 agrees at 7 bases. After removal of 1 base from V and 6 bases from J, the junction contained 6 bases not matched to a gene. Looked up from germline, CDR1 is SGHTA and CDR2 is FQGNSA. The CDR3 consists of 15 residues. Here the CDR3 DNA reads TGTGCCAGCAGCTTAGGACTAGCCGCGGGCAATGAGCAGTTCTTC. Translation gives CASSLGLAAGNEQFF. Based on the CDR3 plus reference TRBV7-2 and TRBJ2-1, the full variable domain is GAGVSQSPSNKVTEKGKDVELRCDPISGHTALYWYRQSLGQGLEFLIYFQGNSAPDKSGLPSDRFSAERTGGSVSTLTIQRTQQEDSAVYLCASSLGLAAGNEQFFGPGTRLTVL.

The rearrangement links TRBV5-1 to TRBJ2-5; TRBD2 aligns across 14 bases. The germline CDR1 and CDR2 sequences are SGHRS and YFSETQ. The V gene end was trimmed by 2 bases and the J gene end by 5 bases; junction bases not matched to a gene: 5. This CDR3 region has 16 residues. The CDR3 loop is CASSFGLAGGGETQYF. The CDR3 DNA sequence: TGCGCCAGCAGCTTTGGACTAGCGGGGGGAGGCGAGACCCAGTACTTC.

This sequence joins TRBV7-2 and TRBJ2-5; TRBD2 matches 10 bases. Germline V gives CDR1 SGHTA, CDR2 FQGNSA. The CDR3 totals 14 residues. The trim removed 3 bases at V and 4 bases at J, leaving 2 bases unmatched. CDR3 sequence reads: CASSFGTSVETQYF. In DNA, the CDR3 is TGTGCCAGCAGCTTCGGGACTAGCGTAGAGACCCAGTACTTC.

This clone showed up just a few times. The gene calls are TRBV5-4 and TRBJ1-2; 9 bases are a match to TRBD1. Unmatched junction bases numbered 8, after V lost 3 bases and J lost 2 bases. This CDR3 contains 16 residues. Germline V CDR1 and CDR2: SGHNT, YYREEE (reference sequence). The CDR3 nucleotides read TGTGCCAGCAGCTATGGGACAGGGCCCCGCAACTATGGCTACACCTTC. It is translated as CASSYGTGPRNYGYTF.

The chain is built from TRBV27 and TRBJ2-6; D is undetermined. Between the trimmed V and J ends, which lost 3 bases and 0 bases, there was a span of 9 bases. Germline V gene lookup returns CDR1 MNHEY and CDR2 SMNVEV (reference sequence). The CDR3 is 16 amino acids. CDR3 region: CASSLTDSSGANVLTF. The CDR3 bases are TGTGCCAGCAGTTTGACGGATTCCTCTGGGGCCAACGTCCTGACTTTC.

The rearrangement joins TRBV27 to TRBJ2-2; 14 bases agree with TRBD2. There are 21 residues in the CDR3. Trimming took 5 bases from V and 3 from J; bases not matched to a gene: 17. Germline assignment: CDR1 MNHEY and CDR2 SMNVEV (reference sequence). The CDR3 reads CASSHAPPGLAGVWDTGELFF. In DNA, the CDR3 is TGTGCCAGCAGTCATGCGCCACCGGGACTAGCGGGAGTATGGGACACCGGGGAGCTGTTTTTT.

V and J are TRBV28 and TRBJ2-1; the match to TRBD1 covers 11 bases. The V gene end was trimmed by 2 bases and the J gene end by 6 bases; junction bases not matched to a gene: 6. Per the germline V gene, CDR1 is MDHEN and CDR2 is SYDVKM. CDR3 length: 16 residues. CDR3 nucleotide sequence: TGTGCCAGCAGTTTACCCGGACAGGGGGCTATCAATGAGCAGTTCTTC. It encodes CASSLPGQGAINEQFF.

This clone has only one observation. The chain employs TRBV9 and TRBJ2-3, with 9 positions matching TRBD2. Germline CDR1 and CDR2: SGDLS and YYNGEE. V trimming: 4 bases; J trimming: 0 bases; junction bases outside the gene matches: 9. The CDR3 loop spans 17 amino acids. The CDR3 nucleotides are TGTGCCAGCAGCCCCAGACTAGCGGCGGCTAGCACAGATACGCAGTATTTT. Its protein product is CASSPRLAAASTDTQYF.

The J gene is TRBJ2-3, the V gene TRBV7-9; D ambiguous. V lost 4 bases and J 2 bases, leaving 10 bases between the germline ends. In germline, CDR1 is SEHNR, CDR2 FQNEAQ (reference sequence). CDR3 size: 14 residues. The CDR3 region is CASSSTKDTDTQYF. The CDR3 DNA reads TGTGCCAGCAGCTCCACGAAGGACACAGATACGCAGTATTTT.

The V and J genes are TRBV21-1 and TRBJ2-7. TRBV21-1 counts as a pseudogene. This CDR3 is built from 15 residues. CDR3 nucleotide sequence: TGTGCCAGCAGCAAAGCTGGTCAATGGACCTACGAGCAGTACTTC. Translated, it gives CASSKAGQWTYEQYF.

This chain links TRBV7-2 with TRBJ2-5, with D hard to call. Trimming cost V 2 bases and J 4 bases, with 8 bases left between them. Germline lookup yields CDR1 SGHTA and CDR2 FQGNSA. The CDR3 runs to 13 residues. The CDR3 nucleotides read TGTGCCAGCAGCTTATACATTGTAGAGACCCAGTACTTC. Protein: CASSLYIVETQYF. Based on the CDR3 plus reference TRBV7-2 and TRBJ2-5, the full variable domain is GAGVSQSPSNKVTEKGKDVELRCDPISGHTALYWYRQSLGQGLEFLIYFQGNSAPDKSGLPSDRFSAERTGGSVSTLTIQRTQQEDSAVYLCASSLYIVETQYFGPGTRLLVL.

This clone has only a few counts. V is TRBV6-5 and J is TRBJ2-7; 11 positions agree with TRBD1. Germline CDR1 reads MNHEY; CDR2 reads SVGAGI. With 2 bases clipped from V and 6 bases from J, the junction kept 3 bases outside the gene matches. This CDR3 contains 14 residues. CDR3 bases: TGTGCCAGCAGTTACGGACAGGGGGCTTCCGAGCAGTACTTC. Translated, it gives CASSYGQGASEQYF.

This clone was seen a few times. CDR3 residues: CASSLGHTGELFF. DNA of the CDR3: TGTGCCAGCAGTCTAGGCCACACCGGGGAGCTGTTTTTT. This sequence joins TRBV2 and TRBJ2-2; D remains ambiguous. There are 13 residues in the CDR3. Germline V gene lookup returns CDR1 SNHLY and CDR2 FYNNEI. Trimming removed 5 bases from V and 3 bases from J, with 7 bases in between.